One and the same sample provided the 31 T cell receptor beta chains below, sequenced in a study of CD8+ T cells in alopecia areata. As the sequencing template, cDNA was produced by extracting RNA and reverse transcribing it. TCRdb keeps only in-frame clones here, not all; method: immunoSEQ multiplex PCR. The table includes about 90,000 clones, about 40% detected once. Treatment specified: oral pan-JAK inhibitor, 5-10 mg twice daily. Source: CD8+ T cells sorted from blood, taken at week 24, from a patient treated with tofacitinib. Receptor source: a human donor with alopecia areata.

This clone was counted only a few times. The chain employs TRBV5-1 and TRBJ2-7; D is perhaps TRBD1 (5 bases). The germline gives CDR1 SGHRS, CDR2 YFSETQ. The V and J ends lost 5 bases and 0 bases respectively, with 9 bases between them. This CDR3 spans 13 amino acids. CDR3 region: CASRSDSSYEQYF. CDR3 nucleotides: TGCGCCAGCAGAAGTGACAGCTCCTACGAGCAGTACTTC.

This clone was seen more than once but under ten times. The V gene is TRBV29-1, the J gene TRBJ2-7; D is unclear. The germline gives CDR1 SQVTM, CDR2 ANQGSEA. The CDR3 sequence is 14 residues long. V lost 0 bases and J lost 1, with 10 bases in between. The CDR3 loop is CSVEDFSESYEQYF. The CDR3 DNA follows: TGCAGCGTTGAAGACTTCTCAGAGTCCTACGAGCAGTACTTC.

The rearrangement links TRBV5-4 to TRBJ2-5, with 9 nucleotides matching TRBD1. V lost 5 bases to trimming and J lost 1 base; unmatched junction nucleotides: 3. Germline-derived CDR1 and CDR2 are SGHNT and YYREEE (reference sequence). This CDR3 is built from 14 residues. CDR3 nucleotides: TGTGCCAGCAGGGACAGGGGCACCCAAGAGACCCAGTACTTC. Amino acid sequence: CASRDRGTQETQYF.

This clone turned up a few times. V usage is TRBV2 and J usage is TRBJ1-2, with D maybe TRBD1 (5 bases). Trimming removed 7 bases at V and 5 bases at J, with 14 bases between. Germline loops: CDR1 SNHLY, CDR2 FYNNEI. The CDR3 extends over 13 amino acids. For the CDR3, the DNA is TGTGCCAGCAAAACGAGGGGAGGATATGGCTACACCTTC. Translation: CASKTRGGYGYTF.

The chain employs TRBV29-1 and TRBJ1-2, with D unclear. The length of the CDR3 is 13 residues. The ends were cut back, 0 bases at V and 3 bases at J, with 8 bases in the middle. Germline V lookup: CDR1 SQVTM, CDR2 ANQGSEA. The CDR3 DNA is TGCAGCGTTGAAGATCGCCGGGACTATGGCTACACCTTC. Amino acid sequence: CSVEDRRDYGYTF.

The sample holds one count of this clone. This sequence joins TRBV5-4 and TRBJ2-5; D call uncertain. V was pared by 0 bases and J by 2 bases, with 8 bases between. Germline assignment: CDR1 SGHNT and CDR2 YYREEE (reference sequence). The CDR3 is 14 residues long. CDR3 loop: CASSLEADQETQYF. The CDR3 nucleotides are TGTGCCAGCAGCTTGGAAGCCGATCAAGAGACCCAGTACTTC.

This clone has more than one count but fewer than ten. The chain joins TRBV14 to TRBJ2-5, with 14 bases fitting TRBD2. V lost 0 bases and J lost 5; bases outside the gene matches: 11. Germline loops: CDR1 SGHDN, CDR2 FVKESK. The CDR3 contains 19 residues. CDR3 loop: CASSQETGTSGSMWETQYF. The CDR3 nucleotides read TGTGCCAGCAGCCAAGAGACTGGGACTAGCGGGAGTATGTGGGAGACCCAGTACTTC.

The V gene is TRBV19, the J gene TRBJ2-7; D not resolved. The CDR3 contains 15 residues. The V gene's germline CDR1 is LNHDA and CDR2 SQIVND (reference sequence). Trimming pared 10 bases from V and 0 bases from J, leaving 19 bases between. CDR3: CATAWGSRSSYEQYF. For the CDR3, the DNA is TGTGCCACCGCGTGGGGTTCCCGCAGCTCCTACGAGCAGTACTTC.

The rearrangement joins TRBV6-5 to TRBJ2-7; TRBD2 matches at 7 bases. The CDR3 spans 14 residues. After removal of 5 bases from V and 6 bases from J, the junction contained 10 bases not matched to a gene. The germline CDR1 and CDR2 sequences are MNHEY and SVGAGI. In DNA form, the CDR3 reads TGTGCCAGCAGTCCAAACCCGGGGGGAAGCGAGCAGTACTTC. The encoded protein is CASSPNPGGSEQYF.

V is TRBV7-9 and J is TRBJ2-7; no clear D. Germline V gene lookup returns CDR1 SEHNR and CDR2 FQNEAQ (reference sequence). Trimming stripped 3 bases from V and 6 bases from J, with 6 bases between. There are 11 residues in the CDR3. In DNA form, the CDR3 reads TGTGCCAGCAGCTTCGGCAGCGAGCAGTACTTC. This translates into CASSFGSEQYF.

This clone has only a few counts. The rearrangement joins TRBV29-1 to TRBJ1-5, with D unresolved. V was pared by 7 bases and J by 8 bases, with 3 bases between. This CDR3 comprises 8 residues. Germline lookup yields CDR1 SQVTM and CDR2 ANQGSEA. CDR3 residues: CSGEPQHF. For the CDR3, the DNA is TGCAGCGGGGAGCCCCAGCATTTT.

This clone was seen a few times. This sequence joins TRBV5-6 and TRBJ1-1, with TRBD1 matching over 12 bases. Germline CDR1 SGHDT, CDR2 YYEEEE. The CDR3 length is 19 residues. V lost 4 bases to trimming and J lost 7 bases; unmatched junction nucleotides: 20. CDR3 region: CASSLPNPGQGAGGVEAFF. CDR3 in DNA: TGTGCCAGCAGCCTGCCGAACCCGGGACAGGGGGCCGGAGGGGTTGAAGCTTTCTTT.

This clone was seen more than once but under ten times. One end of the junction varies from germline; a read error may be responsible. This rearrangement joins TRBV10-3 to TRBJ2-7; D is ambiguous. CDR3 size: 13 residues. Germline V gene lookup returns CDR1 ENHRY and CDR2 SYGVKD. The DNA for the CDR3 is TGTGCCAGCAGTGAAACTCTCTCCTACGAGCAGTACTTC. It codes for CASSETLSYEQYF.

This chain links TRBV5-1 with TRBJ2-3, with 8 nucleotides matching TRBD2. Germline loops: CDR1 SGHRS, CDR2 YFSETQ. V trimming: 3 bases; J trimming: 3 bases; junction bases outside the gene matches: 9. CDR3 length: 16 amino acids. CDR3 sequence (DNA): TGCGCCAGCAGCTCGACTAGCGTAGTATGGACAGATACGCAGTATTTT. It codes for CASSSTSVVWTDTQYF.

The gene calls are TRBV2 and TRBJ2-1; D is unclear. CDR3 length: 15 residues. The germline gives CDR1 SNHLY, CDR2 FYNNEI. V lost 5 bases, J lost 2 bases, and 13 bases lay in between. CDR3 region: CASSPKGSPYNEQFF. CDR3 coding DNA: TGTGCCAGCAGTCCCAAAGGGTCCCCCTACAATGAGCAGTTCTTC.

This clone was seen a handful of times. The rearrangement uses TRBV6-5 and TRBJ2-5; 7 nucleotides line up with TRBD2. Germline V gene sequence: CDR1 MNHEY, CDR2 SVGAGI. CDR3 length equals 16 residues. The V segment lost 2 bases and the J segment 5 bases; nucleotides outside the gene matches: 11. The CDR3 spells CASSYGGGREVETQYF. The CDR3, as DNA: TGTGCCAGCAGTTACGGGGGGGGTCGCGAGGTGGAGACCCAGTACTTC.

This clone is labeled medium-sized. J is TRBJ2-1 and V is TRBV9; D is possibly TRBD2 (6 bases). CDR3 length: 13 amino acids. The V gene's germline CDR1 is SGDLS and CDR2 YYNGEE. The germline V and J ends were trimmed by 3 bases and 5 bases, with 9 bases remaining between them. The CDR3 region is CASSGGTDNEQFF. In nucleotides, the CDR3 is TGTGCCAGCAGCGGCGGGACGGACAATGAGCAGTTCTTC.

The V call is TRBV7-9, the J call TRBJ1-2, with a weak D call TRBD1 (5 bases). Trimming pared 1 base from V and 7 bases from J, leaving 16 bases between. This CDR3 spans 15 amino acids. In germline, CDR1 is SEHNR, CDR2 FQNEAQ (reference sequence). For the CDR3, the DNA is TGTGCCAGCAGCTTAGGAGGGGCGGGAGACGGTGGCTACACCTTC. Its translation: CASSLGGAGDGGYTF.

The chain links TRBV6-1 to TRBJ2-5; 7 bases are a match to TRBD2. Germline CDR1 reads MNHNS; CDR2 reads SASEGT. The CDR3 has 15 amino acids. V lost 1 base to trimming and J lost 5 bases; unmatched junction nucleotides: 7. The CDR3 loop is CASSEGAGAPETQYF. The CDR3 bases are TGTGCCAGCAGTGAAGGGGCGGGAGCTCCGGAGACCCAGTACTTC.

V and J are TRBV5-6 and TRBJ2-5, with 14 bases matching TRBD2. This CDR3 is built from 16 residues. CDR1 SGHDT and CDR2 YYEEEE come from the germline V gene. The junction had 5 bases not matched to a gene; V was cut back by 4 bases and J by 3 bases. CDR3 in amino acids: CASSLRLAGGEETQYF. In nucleotides, the CDR3 is TGTGCCAGCAGCCTCCGACTAGCGGGAGGGGAAGAGACCCAGTACTTC. Complete variable domain (other parts from reference TRBV5-6 and TRBJ2-5): DAGVTQSPTHLIKTRGQQVTLRCSPKSGHDTVSWYQQALGQGPQFIFQYYEEEERQRGNFPDRFSGHQFPNYSSELNVNALLLGDSALYLCASSLRLAGGEETQYFGPGTRLLVL.

This clone turned up a few times. V usage is TRBV29-1 and J usage is TRBJ2-1; TRBD2 matches 14 bases. V shed 4 bases, J shed 7 bases, and the junction held 9 bases outside the gene matches. In germline, CDR1 is SQVTM, CDR2 ANQGSEA. This CDR3 contains 16 residues. As DNA, the CDR3 is TGCAGCGTTGTCCGATTGACTAGCGGGAGGGGAAATGAGCAGTTCTTC. This translates into CSVVRLTSGRGNEQFF.

As to this clone: The sample has other DNA sequences that encode this CDR3 too. The V and J genes are TRBV5-1 and TRBJ1-1; D is possibly TRBD1 (5 bases). V was trimmed by 0 bases and J by 8 bases, leaving 8 bases between them. The CDR3 has 12 amino acids. CDR1 is SGHRS and CDR2 is YFSETQ in the germline V gene. The CDR3: CASSLAGGEAFF. The CDR3 nucleotides read TGCGCCAGCAGCTTGGCCGGGGGAGAAGCTTTCTTT.

A few counts support this clone. The chain has TRBV4-1 and TRBJ1-2, with 7 bases lining up with TRBD1. The germline gives CDR1 MGHRA, CDR2 YSYEKL. J lost 5 bases, V lost 2 bases, and 14 bases had no gene match. The CDR3 length is 17 residues. CDR3 amino acids: CASSQLSGGGLSYGYTF. The CDR3 DNA follows: TGCGCCAGCAGCCAATTATCAGGGGGGGGTTTATCTTATGGCTACACCTTC.

The chain is built from TRBV7-9 and TRBJ2-4; D remains unclear. From germline, CDR1 is SEHNR and CDR2 FQNEAQ (reference sequence). The CDR3 runs to 13 residues. V was clipped by 5 bases and J by 11 bases, with 16 bases between them. The CDR3 bases are TGTGCCAGCAGCCCCGTGGCGTTTATCCTTCAGTACTTC. This translates into CASSPVAFILQYF.

The CDR3 DNA is TGTGCCAGCGGGGGCCCCAATCAGCCCCAGCATTTT. Its protein is CASGGPNQPQHF. The chain joins TRBV6-1 to TRBJ1-5, with D possibly matching TRBD1 (6 bases). V dropped 8 bases and J dropped 3 bases, with 8 bases sitting between them. The CDR3 has 12 amino acids. In germline, CDR1 is MNHNS, CDR2 SASEGT.

The chain carries TRBV9 and TRBJ2-7; possibly TRBD1 or TRBD2 for D (5 bases each). Germline values: CDR1 SGDLS, CDR2 YYNGEE. The CDR3 length is 12 residues. V lost 4 bases and J 4 bases, leaving 9 bases between the germline ends. CDR3 in DNA: TGTGCCAGCAGCCCGAGGGGTTACGAGCAGTACTTC. Translating gives CASSPRGYEQYF.

V is TRBV25-1 and J is TRBJ2-7; the D gene is possibly TRBD1 (6 bases). V lost 3 bases and J lost 7, with 25 bases in between. The length of the CDR3 is 17 residues. Per the germline V gene, CDR1 is MGHDK and CDR2 is SYGVNS. CDR3 protein: CASSDAGVGVFGVEQYF. The CDR3 DNA is TGTGCCAGCAGTGACGCAGGGGTGGGTGTATTTGGGGTTGAGCAGTACTTC.

This clone occurred a few times. The chain combines TRBV19 with TRBJ2-2, with 8 bases aligning to TRBD2. CDR1 and CDR2 from the germline V gene are LNHDA and SQIVND (reference sequence). V dropped 4 bases and J dropped 2; count of bases not matched to a gene: 6. The CDR3 spans 16 residues. CDR3 in amino acids: CASSTRSGINTGELFF. CDR3 nucleotide sequence: TGTGCCAGTAGTACCCGTAGCGGGATTAACACCGGGGAGCTGTTTTTT.

The chain links TRBV9 to TRBJ2-1; 8 nucleotides agree with TRBD2. Germline V lookup: CDR1 SGDLS, CDR2 YYNGEE. The V gene end was trimmed by 7 bases and the J gene end by 6 bases; junction bases not matched to a gene: 12. The CDR3 consists of 15 residues. DNA of the CDR3: TGTGCCAGCGGAGAGGGGACTAGTAAATCCAATGAGCAGTTCTTC. As protein: CASGEGTSKSNEQFF.

This clone was detected a few times. The chain has TRBV29-1 and TRBJ1-2; 7 bases align to TRBD1. The ends lost 4 bases at V and 1 base at J; junction bases unmatched: 6. Germline V gene sequence: CDR1 SQVTM, CDR2 ANQGSEA. CDR3 length: 14 residues. CDR3 loop: CSVVLGGHNYGYTF. CDR3 coding DNA: TGCAGCGTTGTTTTAGGGGGCCATAACTATGGCTACACCTTC.

The rearrangement joins TRBV20-1 to TRBJ2-7, with D uncertain. This CDR3 has 10 amino acids. From germline, CDR1 is DFQATT and CDR2 SNEGSKA (reference sequence). Trimming took off 2 bases at V and 4 bases at J, with 3 bases between the two ends. The CDR3 spells CSARQYEQYF. CDR3 nucleotide sequence: TGCAGTGCTAGACAGTACGAGCAGTACTTC.